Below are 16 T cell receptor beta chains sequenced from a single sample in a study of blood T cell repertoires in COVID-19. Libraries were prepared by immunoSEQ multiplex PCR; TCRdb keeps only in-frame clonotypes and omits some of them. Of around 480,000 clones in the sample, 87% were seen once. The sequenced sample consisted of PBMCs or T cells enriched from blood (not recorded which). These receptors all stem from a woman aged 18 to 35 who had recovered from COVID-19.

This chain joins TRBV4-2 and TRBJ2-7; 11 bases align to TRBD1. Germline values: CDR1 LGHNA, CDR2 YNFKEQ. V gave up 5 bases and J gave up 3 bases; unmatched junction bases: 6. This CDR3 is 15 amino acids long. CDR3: CASSIGQGAVYEQYF. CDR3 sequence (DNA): TGTGCCAGCAGCATCGGACAGGGGGCCGTCTACGAGCAGTACTTC.

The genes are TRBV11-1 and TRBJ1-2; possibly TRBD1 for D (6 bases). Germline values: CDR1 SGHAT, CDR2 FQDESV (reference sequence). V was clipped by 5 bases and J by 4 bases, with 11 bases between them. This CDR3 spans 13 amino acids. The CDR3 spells CASSPDRSYGYTF. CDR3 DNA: TGTGCCAGCAGCCCGGACAGAAGCTATGGCTACACCTTC. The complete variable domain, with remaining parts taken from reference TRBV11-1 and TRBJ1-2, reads EAEVAQSPRYKITEKSQAVAFWCDPISGHATLYWYRQILGQGPELLVQFQDESVVDDSQLPKDRFSAERLKGVDSTLKIQPAELGDSAMYLCASSPDRSYGYTFGSGTRLTVV.

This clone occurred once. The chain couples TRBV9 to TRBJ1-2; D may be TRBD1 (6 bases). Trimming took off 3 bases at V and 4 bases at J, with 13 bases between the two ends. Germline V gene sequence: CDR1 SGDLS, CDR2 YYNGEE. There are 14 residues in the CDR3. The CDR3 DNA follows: TGTGCCAGCAGCGGTACAGGGAGAACCTATGGCTACACCTTC. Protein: CASSGTGRTYGYTF.

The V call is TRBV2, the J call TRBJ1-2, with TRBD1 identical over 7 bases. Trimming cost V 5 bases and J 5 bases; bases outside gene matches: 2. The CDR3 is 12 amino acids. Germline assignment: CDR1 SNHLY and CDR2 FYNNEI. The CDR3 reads CASSPQGYGYTF. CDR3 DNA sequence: TGTGCCAGCAGTCCACAGGGGTATGGCTACACCTTC. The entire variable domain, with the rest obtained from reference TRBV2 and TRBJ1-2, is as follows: EPEVTQTPSHQVTQMGQEVILRCVPISNHLYFYWYRQILGQKVEFLVSFYNNEISEKSEIFDDQFSVERPDGSNFTLKIRSTKLEDSAMYFCASSPQGYGYTFGSGTRLTVV.

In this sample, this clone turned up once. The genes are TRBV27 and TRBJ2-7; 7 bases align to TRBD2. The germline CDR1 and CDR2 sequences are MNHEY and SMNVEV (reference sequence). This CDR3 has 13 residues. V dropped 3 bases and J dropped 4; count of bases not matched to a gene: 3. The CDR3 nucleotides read TGTGCCAGCAGTTTGGGAGGGTTTTACGAGCAGTACTTC. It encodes CASSLGGFYEQYF.

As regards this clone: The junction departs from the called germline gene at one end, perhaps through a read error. CDR3: CASSGGAEDEQFF. The CDR3 DNA is TGTGCTAGCAGCGGGGGGGCCGAAGATGAGCAGTTCTTC. The rearrangement joins TRBV7-7 to TRBJ2-1; 10 nucleotides match TRBD2. The CDR3 consists of 13 residues. Germline V gene data show CDR1 as SSHAT and CDR2 as FNYEAQ (reference sequence). Full variable domain (outside the CDR3, taken from reference TRBV7-7 and TRBJ2-1): GAGVSQSPRYKVTKRGQDVTLRCDPISSHATLYWYQQALGQGPEFLTYFNYEAQPDKSGLPSDRFSAERPEGSISTLTIQRTEQRDSAMYRCASSGGAEDEQFFGPGTRLTVL.

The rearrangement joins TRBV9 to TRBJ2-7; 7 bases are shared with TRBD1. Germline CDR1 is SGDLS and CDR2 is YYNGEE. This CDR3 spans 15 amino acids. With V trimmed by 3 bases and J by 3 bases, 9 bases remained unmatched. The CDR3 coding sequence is TGTGCCAGCAGCGCCCGGGACAGCCCTCGCTACGAGCAGTACTTC. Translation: CASSARDSPRYEQYF. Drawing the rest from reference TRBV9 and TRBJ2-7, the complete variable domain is DSGVTQTPKHLITATGQRVTLRCSPRSGDLSVYWYQQSLDQGLQFLIQYYNGEERAKGNILERFSAQQFPDLHSELNLSSLELGDSALYFCASSARDSPRYEQYFGPGTRLTVT.

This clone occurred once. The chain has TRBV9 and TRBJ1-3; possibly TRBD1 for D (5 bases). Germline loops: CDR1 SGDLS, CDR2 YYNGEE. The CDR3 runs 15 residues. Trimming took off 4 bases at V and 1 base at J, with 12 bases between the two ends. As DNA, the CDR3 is TGTGCCAGCAGCCCTCAGGGTTTATCTGGAAACACCATATATTTT. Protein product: CASSPQGLSGNTIYF.

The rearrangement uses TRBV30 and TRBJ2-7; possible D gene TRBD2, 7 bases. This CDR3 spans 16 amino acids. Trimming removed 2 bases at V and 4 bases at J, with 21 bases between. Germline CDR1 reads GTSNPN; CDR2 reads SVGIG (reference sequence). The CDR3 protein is CAWSRARGGGGYEQYF. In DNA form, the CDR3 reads TGTGCCTGGAGTCGGGCGCGGGGCGGGGGCGGATACGAGCAGTACTTC.

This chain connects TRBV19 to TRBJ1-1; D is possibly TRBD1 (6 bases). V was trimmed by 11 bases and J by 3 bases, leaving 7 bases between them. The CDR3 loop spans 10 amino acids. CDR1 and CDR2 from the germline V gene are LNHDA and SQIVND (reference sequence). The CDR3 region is CAAGDTEAFF. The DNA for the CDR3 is TGTGCCGCAGGGGACACTGAAGCTTTCTTT.

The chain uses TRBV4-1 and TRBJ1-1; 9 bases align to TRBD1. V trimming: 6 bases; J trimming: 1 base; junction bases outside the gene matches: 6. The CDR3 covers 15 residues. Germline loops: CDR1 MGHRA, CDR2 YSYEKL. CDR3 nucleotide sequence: TGCGCCAGCAGTAGCTCGGGACAGGGGAACACTGAAGCTTTCTTT. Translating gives CASSSSGQGNTEAFF.

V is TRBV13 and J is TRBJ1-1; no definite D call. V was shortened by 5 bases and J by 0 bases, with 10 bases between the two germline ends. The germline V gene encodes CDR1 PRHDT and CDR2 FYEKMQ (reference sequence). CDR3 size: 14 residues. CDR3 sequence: CASSRGTVNTEAFF. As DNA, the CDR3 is TGTGCCAGCAGCCGAGGAACCGTGAACACTGAAGCTTTCTTT.

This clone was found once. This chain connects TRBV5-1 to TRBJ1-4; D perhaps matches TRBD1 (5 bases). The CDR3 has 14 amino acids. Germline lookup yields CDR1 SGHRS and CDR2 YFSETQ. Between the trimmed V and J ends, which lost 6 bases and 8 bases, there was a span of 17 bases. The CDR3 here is CASKRPGSREKLFF. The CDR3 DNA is TGCGCCAGCAAACGGCCAGGGTCTAGGGAAAAACTGTTTTTT.

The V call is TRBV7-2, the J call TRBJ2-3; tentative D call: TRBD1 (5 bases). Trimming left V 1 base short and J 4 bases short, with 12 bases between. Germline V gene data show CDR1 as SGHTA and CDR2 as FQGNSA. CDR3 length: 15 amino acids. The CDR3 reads CASSLDGQGSDTQYF. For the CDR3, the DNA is TGTGCCAGCAGCTTAGATGGGCAGGGATCAGATACGCAGTATTTT.

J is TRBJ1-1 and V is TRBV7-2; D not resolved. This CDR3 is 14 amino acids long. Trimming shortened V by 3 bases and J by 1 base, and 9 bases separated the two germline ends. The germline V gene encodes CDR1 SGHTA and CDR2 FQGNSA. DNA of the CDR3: TGTGCCAGCAGCTTTCAGTACCAGAACACTGAAGCTTTCTTT. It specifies CASSFQYQNTEAFF. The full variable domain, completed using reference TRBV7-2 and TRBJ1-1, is GAGVSQSPSNKVTEKGKDVELRCDPISGHTALYWYRQSLGQGLEFLIYFQGNSAPDKSGLPSDRFSAERTGGSVSTLTIQRTQQEDSAVYLCASSFQYQNTEAFFGQGTRLTVV.

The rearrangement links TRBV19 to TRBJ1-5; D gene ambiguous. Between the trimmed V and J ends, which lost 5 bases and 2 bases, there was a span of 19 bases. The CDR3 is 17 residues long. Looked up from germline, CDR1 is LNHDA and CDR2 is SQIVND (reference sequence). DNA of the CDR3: TGTGCCAGTAGTGAGTTCCACCTGGGCCGGCGCAATCAGCCCCAGCATTTT. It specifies CASSEFHLGRRNQPQHF. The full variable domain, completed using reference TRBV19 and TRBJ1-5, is DGGITQSPKYLFRKEGQNVTLSCEQNLNHDAMYWYRQDPGQGLRLIYYSQIVNDFQKGDIAEGYSVSREKKESFPLTVTSAQKNPTAFYLCASSEFHLGRRNQPQHFGDGTRLSIL.